This paragraph covers one TCR beta chain sequence. The sample belongs to a study of blood T cell repertoires in COVID-19. Profiled with immunoSEQ multiplex PCR; TCRdb holds only in-frame clones, not every one. There are around 300,000 clones in the sample; around four fifths occur only once, and 3% lies in the top ten. Sequencing input: peripheral blood. The clonotype comes from a man aged 25-45 years with active or convalescent COVID-19.

CDR3 DNA: TGTGCCTGGAGTCCGGCAGGGGCTCAGCCCCAGCATTTT. Its protein product is CAWSPAGAQPQHF. This rearrangement joins TRBV30 to TRBJ1-5; possible D gene TRBD1, 6 bases. Looked up from germline, CDR1 is GTSNPN and CDR2 is SVGIG (reference sequence). CDR3 length: 13 amino acids. Trimming left V 2 bases short and J 6 bases short, with 11 bases between.